The 20 T cell receptor beta chains listed next were all sequenced from one sample in a study of blood T cells in healthy people across ages. A second roughly 6 to 11 cycle PCR used barcoded and J-beta primers. TCRdb called the 5' RACE reads again in MiXCR, with one record for every CDR3 protein. The sample contains 800,000 to 1,300,000 distinct CDR3 sequences, about 23% of which appear only once. This same sample was also part of a study on T cells of mothers and their children.

Sequencing input: blood. These receptors came from a girl aged 2-9 years in good health.

J is TRBJ1-1 and V is TRBV7-3; maybe TRBD1 (5 bases). The CDR3 extends over 14 amino acids. Germline CDR1 reads SGHTA; CDR2 reads FQGTGA. V lost 0 bases to trimming and J lost 5 bases, with 10 bases between them. CDR3 sequence: CASSLTRVHTEAFF. DNA for the CDR3: TGTGCCAGCAGCTTAACCAGGGTTCATACTGAAGCTTTCTTT.

The table lists this clonotype with a few counts. The chain recombines TRBV5-1 with TRBJ2-3; D remains unclear. Looked up from germline, CDR1 is SGHRS and CDR2 is YFSETQ. The germline V and J ends were trimmed by 4 bases and 2 bases, with 11 bases remaining between them. The CDR3 has 14 amino acids. CDR3 region: CASSLGLHTDTQYF. DNA of the CDR3: TGCGCCAGCAGCCTCGGGCTTCACACAGATACGCAGTATTTT. Together with reference TRBV5-1 and TRBJ2-3, the CDR3 gives the full variable domain: KAGVTQTPRYLIKTRGQQVTLSCSPISGHRSVSWYQQTPGQGLQFLFEYFSETQRNKGNFPGRFSGRQFSNSRSEMNVSTLELGDSALYLCASSLGLHTDTQYFGPGTRLTVL.

This clonotype was observed a few times. The chain carries TRBV9 and TRBJ2-3, with 10 bases identical to TRBD2. V shed 5 bases, J shed 2 bases, and the junction held 5 bases outside the gene matches. Germline lookup yields CDR1 SGDLS and CDR2 YYNGEE. CDR3 length equals 15 residues. The CDR3 spells CASSHSGGYTDTQYF. As DNA, the CDR3 is TGTGCCAGCAGTCATAGCGGGGGGTACACAGATACGCAGTATTTT.

The chain carries TRBV12-3 or TRBV12-4 and TRBJ2-5; D is unclear. The CDR3 loop spans 12 amino acids. V was cut by 5 bases and J by 5 bases, with 9 bases left in between. CDR3 DNA sequence: TGTGCCAGCAGTCAAATAGCCGAGACCCAGTACTTC. It specifies CASSQIAETQYF.

This clonotype was recorded a few times. The chain joins TRBV7-2 to TRBJ2-5; possible D gene TRBD2, 5 bases. V shed 3 bases and J shed 4 bases, with 12 bases lying between them. The germline V gene has CDR1 SGHTA and CDR2 FQGNSA. CDR3 length: 14 residues. CDR3 DNA: TGTGCCAGCAGCTTGGACTCGGGTGGAGAGACCCAGTACTTC. It translates to CASSLDSGGETQYF.

CDR3 sequence: CSARATGAPETQYF. For the CDR3, the DNA is TGCAGTGCTAGGGCTACAGGGGCTCCCGAGACCCAGTACTTC. The chain has TRBV20-1 and TRBJ2-5, with 7 bases matching TRBD1. The CDR3 runs 14 residues. V lost 3 bases and J lost 5; bases outside the gene matches: 9. Germline V gene sequence: CDR1 DFQATT, CDR2 SNEGSKA (reference sequence).

V and J are TRBV28 and TRBJ2-1; no clear D gene. The germline CDR1 and CDR2 sequences are MDHEN and SYDVKM. Trimming took 1 base from V and 3 from J, leaving 7 bases between them. The CDR3 contains 14 residues. The CDR3 DNA follows: TGTGCCAGCAGTTTATTGCGGAACTACAATGAGCAGTTCTTC. Translation: CASSLLRNYNEQFF.

There are a few counts of this clonotype. The chain carries TRBV29-1 and TRBJ2-7; no definite D call. The CDR3 has 10 residues. Per the germline V gene, CDR1 is SQVTM and CDR2 is ANQGSEA. V was pared by 4 bases and J by 5 bases, with 6 bases between. As DNA, the CDR3 is TGCAGCGTTGTTATCCACGAGCAGTACTTC. Protein sequence: CSVVIHEQYF.

This clonotype was recorded a few times. The chain couples TRBV7-9 to TRBJ2-5; D could derive from TRBD1 or TRBD2 (5 bases each). With the DNA end fitting TRBJ2-1 better, the J assignment may be wrong. Germline CDR1 SEHNR, CDR2 FQNEAQ (reference sequence). This CDR3 region has 13 residues. The CDR3 bases are TGTGCCAGCAGCTCGGGGCACAACAATGAGCAGTTCTTC. Encoded protein: CASSSGHNNEQFF.

The chain carries TRBV7-2 and TRBJ1-1, with D possibly matching TRBD1 (5 bases). Germline-derived CDR1 and CDR2 are SGHTA and FQGNSA. The CDR3 consists of 15 residues. Trimming left V 6 bases short and J 1 base short, with 15 bases between. CDR3 in DNA: TGTGCCAGCAGTCCAGAGGGGCAGGGGAACACTGAAGCTTTCTTT. It codes for CASSPEGQGNTEAFF. The full variable domain, completed using reference TRBV7-2 and TRBJ1-1, is GAGVSQSPSNKVTEKGKDVELRCDPISGHTALYWYRQSLGQGLEFLIYFQGNSAPDKSGLPSDRFSAERTGGSVSTLTIQRTQQEDSAVYLCASSPEGQGNTEAFFGQGTRLTVV.

This clonotype was seen more than once but under ten times. The chain's CDR3 is CASSSVRSGDYNEQFF. In DNA form, the CDR3 reads TGTGCCAGCAGCTCCGTTCGTTCGGGGGACTACAATGAGCAGTTCTTC. The chain carries TRBV11-2 and TRBJ2-1, with a weak D call TRBD2 (6 bases). The CDR3 consists of 16 residues. The V end lost 4 bases, the J end lost 3 bases, and 16 bases lay between the germline ends. Germline V gene lookup returns CDR1 SGHAT and CDR2 FQNNGV.

V usage is TRBV5-1 and J usage is TRBJ2-1; the D gene is possibly TRBD2 (6 bases). TRBJ2-5 explains the end of the DNA better; the J call may be wrong. The germline CDR1 and CDR2 sequences are SGHRS and YFSETQ. This CDR3 spans 15 amino acids. The CDR3 reads CASSSRDRLGGTQYF. DNA for the CDR3: TGCGCCAGCAGCTCGAGGGACCGACTGGGGGGGACCCAGTACTTC.

The genes are TRBV16 and TRBJ1-2; a possible D gene is TRBD1 (5 bases). CDR3 length: 12 amino acids. The germline V gene has CDR1 KGHSY and CDR2 FQNENV. Between the trimmed V and J ends, which lost 5 bases and 8 bases, there was a span of 12 bases. CDR3 in DNA: TGTGCCAGCAGCAAGGGCGGGGCCGGCTACACCTTC. Translation: CASSKGGAGYTF.

The chain is built from TRBV7-9 and TRBJ1-2, with 8 bases fitting TRBD1. The CDR3 has 15 amino acids. Germline V CDR1 and CDR2: SEHNR, FQNEAQ (reference sequence). V gave up 3 bases and J gave up 9 bases; unmatched junction bases: 12. This chain's CDR3 is CASSFYGQGKASYTF. The CDR3 DNA is TGTGCCAGCAGCTTCTACGGACAGGGAAAGGCGAGCTACACCTTC.

The chain combines TRBV24-1 with TRBJ2-1, with D possibly being TRBD1 or TRBD2 (6 bases each). The J call may be wrong; the DNA end is better matched by TRBJ2-5. The CDR3 contains 13 residues. The germline gives CDR1 KGHDR, CDR2 SFDVKD. The CDR3 spells CATSTGARETQYF. CDR3 sequence (DNA): TGTGCCACCAGTACGGGGGCGCGAGAGACCCAGTACTTC.

This clonotype was detected only a few times. Written as DNA, the CDR3 is TGTGCCAGCAGTTACTCCCTCCTGTTTGGGGAAAAACTGTTTTTT. The encoded protein is CASSYSLLFGEKLFF. The chain joins TRBV6-5 to TRBJ1-4; D is uncertain. The V gene's germline CDR1 is MNHEY and CDR2 SVGAGI. Trimming shortened V by 0 bases and J by 8 bases, and 13 bases separated the two germline ends. This CDR3 has 15 amino acids.

This clonotype was counted at least ten times. The V gene is TRBV7-3, the J gene TRBJ2-2, with a weak D call TRBD2 (6 bases). The CDR3 has 14 amino acids. CDR1 SGHTA and CDR2 FQGTGA come from the germline V gene. The V and J ends lost 2 bases and 4 bases respectively, with 8 bases between them. CDR3 nucleotides: TGTGCCAGCAGCTTACTGGGGGGCACCGGGGAGCTGTTTTTT. Amino acids: CASSLLGGTGELFF.

This clonotype was observed a handful of times. The chain has TRBV6-6 and TRBJ2-7; 8 nucleotides line up with TRBD2. With V trimmed by 0 bases and J by 2 bases, 3 bases remained unmatched. CDR1 MNHNY and CDR2 SVGAGI come from the germline V gene (reference sequence). The CDR3 covers 15 residues. This CDR3 reads CASSYSAGDPYEQYF. The CDR3 region has the DNA TGTGCCAGCAGTTACTCAGCGGGGGACCCCTACGAGCAGTACTTC.

The chain is built from TRBV12-3 or TRBV12-4 and TRBJ2-3, with 10 nucleotides matching TRBD1. The trim removed 6 bases at V and 5 bases at J, leaving 8 bases unmatched. The CDR3 covers 15 residues. The CDR3 nucleotides read TGTGCCAGCAGCCTAACCGGGACAGGGGAAGATACGCAGTATTTT. This codes for CASSLTGTGEDTQYF.

About this clonotype: An end of the junction differs from the germline gene, which may be a read error. The CDR3 region is CAGSFSSGFGAIQYF. CDR3 nucleotide sequence: TGTGCCGGCAGTTTCTCGAGCGGTTTCGGAGCCATTCAGTACTTC. This chain links TRBV28 with TRBJ2-4, with D tentatively TRBD2 (5 bases). Germline V gene data show CDR1 as MDHEN and CDR2 as SYDVKM. The CDR3 is 15 amino acids.